Given below is one T cell receptor (beta chain) in context. Its antigen is not known. These data come from a study of Ad26.COV2.S vaccination and SARS-CoV-2 variants. Study-level information: Ad26.COV2.S given intramuscularly, once or twice 56 days apart.

CDR1 is SQVTM, CDR2 ANQGSEA, per germline. V was cut by 7 bases and J by 0 bases, with 12 bases left in between. CDR3 length: 14 residues. Stated treatment: some 20 received Ad26.COV2.S at low or high dose, single or two shots; roughly five received placebo; per-sample allocation not given. Each sample was drawn 63 days after the first injection (of vaccine or placebo). Donation came from an adult in Boston who was aged 18-55 years. TCRdb keeps only in-frame clones here, not all; method: immunoSEQ multiplex PCR. This sample has approximately 410,000 clones, with around 87% found just once. Study outcomes and limitations: People who got the vaccine had more spike-specific TCR breadth than people who got placebo. Measurements of TCR breadth and depth may have given underestimates of the total T cell responses.

This sample comprised peripheral blood, obtained in a trial of Ad26.COV2.S vaccine versus placebo. This receptor was identified in a person between 18 and 65 years old who received the Ad26.COV2.S COVID-19 vaccine or a placebo. This rearrangement joins TRBV29-1 to TRBJ2-2; no clear D. The CDR3 loop is CSARVETNTGELFF. For the CDR3, the DNA is TGCAGCGCAAGAGTAGAAACGAACACCGGGGAGCTGTTTTTT.